One and the same sample provided the 30 T cell receptor beta chains below, sequenced in a study of STAT3 mutations in large granular lymphocyte leukemia (dated by TCRdb to the late 2010s). The library was made by the immunoSEQ multiplex PCR assay. TCRdb mirrors the immuneACCESS table, restricted to in-frame sequences. Some clones are absent from its copies; in checked studies, under half trace to an unresolved V gene, and the reason for the others is unknown. Counted in this sample were tens of thousands of clones; 70% to 90% of them appeared once. The biggest ten clones account for more than 0.4% of the sample. General conclusions and limits of the study: Every T-LGLL patient showed at least one immunodominant TCRbeta clonotype, and about half showed multiple immunodominant subclonotypes.

These receptors have no identified antigens. Input material: PBMCs. These receptor sequences come from a human donor with T large granular lymphocyte leukemia. Some clones in this sample may be carry-over from other donors' samples.

The chain has TRBV10-3 and TRBJ1-1; unclear D gene. Between the trimmed V and J ends, which lost 2 bases and 1 base, there was a span of 11 bases. The CDR3 sequence is 15 residues long. Germline CDR1 and CDR2: ENHRY and SYGVKD. The CDR3 DNA reads as TGTGCCATCAGTGAGCGGGCACTCCCGAACACTGAAGCTTTCTTT. Encoded protein: CAISERALPNTEAFF.

The chain couples TRBV7-2 to TRBJ1-4; D might be TRBD1 (5 bases). V was shortened by 1 base and J by 8 bases, with 11 bases between the two germline ends. CDR1 is SGHTA, CDR2 FQGNSA, per germline. This CDR3 region has 14 residues. CDR3 protein: CASSLGGAPEKLFF. The DNA of the CDR3 is TGTGCCAGCAGCTTAGGTGGGGCTCCAGAAAAACTGTTTTTT.

This clone has more than one count but fewer than ten. The V gene is TRBV7-8, the J gene TRBJ1-5, with a weak D call TRBD1 (5 bases). CDR3 length equals 16 residues. From germline, CDR1 is SGHVS and CDR2 FQNEAQ. V dropped 1 base and J dropped 2 bases, with 12 bases sitting between them. The CDR3 is CASSLVQGFGNQPQHF. The CDR3 DNA sequence: TGTGCCAGCAGCTTAGTCCAGGGTTTCGGCAATCAGCCCCAGCATTTT.

This clone has just one count. J is TRBJ2-4 and V is TRBV19, with D maybe TRBD2 (6 bases). This CDR3 has 16 residues. Germline values: CDR1 LNHDA, CDR2 SQIVND (reference sequence). The germline V and J ends were trimmed by 5 bases and 1 base, with 15 bases remaining between them. In DNA, the CDR3 is TGTGCCAGTAGTGCGATCCAGGGAGGCGCCAAAAACATTCAGTACTTC. Its protein product is CASSAIQGGAKNIQYF.

This chain connects TRBV10-3 to TRBJ2-5, with 8 bases lining up with TRBD2. The V gene end was trimmed by 10 bases and the J gene end by 5 bases; junction bases not matched to a gene: 9. The CDR3 covers 13 residues. CDR1 and CDR2 from the germline V gene are ENHRY and SYGVKD. The chain's CDR3 is CATSGGGRETQYF. The DNA for the CDR3 is TGTGCCACCTCCGGGGGGGGGCGGGAGACCCAGTACTTC.

The chain joins TRBV4-1 to TRBJ1-4; D gene uncertain. This CDR3 comprises 13 residues. The V and J ends lost 5 bases and 5 bases respectively, with 9 bases between them. Looked up from germline, CDR1 is MGHRA and CDR2 is YSYEKL. The CDR3 coding sequence is TGCGCCAGCAGCAGGTGGGAAAATGAAAAACTGTTTTTT. This sequence encodes CASSRWENEKLFF.

V usage is TRBV7-9 and J usage is TRBJ2-5; D gene uncertain. Germline CDR1 and CDR2: SEHNR and FQNEAQ (reference sequence). The CDR3 has 14 residues. The ends were cut back, 1 base at V and 5 bases at J, with 11 bases in the middle. In DNA, the CDR3 is TGTGCCAGCAGCTTAGTTAACCAATGGGAGACCCAGTACTTC. It translates to CASSLVNQWETQYF.

This chain connects TRBV5-4 to TRBJ2-2; 9 bases line up with TRBD1. The V and J ends lost 3 bases and 4 bases, in that order; junction bases with no gene match: 4. The CDR3 runs 15 residues. Germline CDR1 and CDR2: SGHNT and YYREEE (reference sequence). The CDR3 reads CASSSDRGSTGELFF. DNA for the CDR3: TGTGCCAGCAGCTCAGACAGGGGGAGCACCGGGGAGCTGTTTTTT.

CDR3 region: CASSLVPGAGNTIYF. For the CDR3, the DNA is TGTGCCAGCAGCTTAGTCCCAGGGGCTGGAAACACCATATATTTT. V gene TRBV7-8 combines with J gene TRBJ1-3; D possibly corresponds to TRBD1 (6 bases). The CDR3 sequence is 15 residues long. V was cut by 1 base and J by 2 bases, with 9 bases left in between. Germline CDR1 SGHVS, CDR2 FQNEAQ. Full variable domain (remainder filled in from reference TRBV7-8 and TRBJ1-3): GAGVSQSPRYKVAKRGQDVALRCDPISGHVSLFWYQQALGQGPEFLTYFQNEAQLDKSGLPSDRFFAERPEGSVSTLKIQRTQQEDSAVYLCASSLVPGAGNTIYFGEGSWLTVV.

The chain joins TRBV7-9 to TRBJ1-6; tentative D call: TRBD1 (5 bases). V was clipped by 5 bases and J by 2 bases, with 13 bases between them. From germline, CDR1 is SEHNR and CDR2 FQNEAQ (reference sequence). The CDR3 runs 16 residues. CDR3 DNA sequence: TGTGCCAGCAGCCCGAGCTCGGGGGCCTATAATTCACCCCTCCACTTT. Translating gives CASSPSSGAYNSPLHF.

This clone appeared a single time. The genes are TRBV7-9 and TRBJ2-5, with D possibly matching TRBD1 (6 bases). This CDR3 is built from 13 residues. Germline-derived CDR1 and CDR2 are SEHNR and FQNEAQ (reference sequence). The germline V and J ends were trimmed by 4 bases and 1 base, with 7 bases remaining between them. CDR3 DNA sequence: TGTGCCAGCAGCTCGACAGGCCAAGAGACCCAGTACTTC. As protein: CASSSTGQETQYF.

This chain joins TRBV19 and TRBJ2-5, with D maybe TRBD1 (5 bases). Germline CDR1 and CDR2: LNHDA and SQIVND (reference sequence). V lost 6 bases, J lost 5 bases, and 19 bases lay in between. This CDR3 has 15 residues. For the CDR3, the DNA is TGTGCCAGTAGAGAAGGGGCACTGGTATGGGAGACCCAGTACTTC. Translated: CASREGALVWETQYF.

This clone has just one count. V is TRBV28 and J is TRBJ1-2; D remains unclear. The germline V gene encodes CDR1 MDHEN and CDR2 SYDVKM. V gave up 5 bases and J gave up 7 bases, with 17 bases separating them. This CDR3 has 14 residues. CDR3 in amino acids: CASSPMTRGFGYTF. The CDR3 DNA sequence: TGTGCCAGCAGTCCCATGACCAGAGGCTTTGGCTACACCTTC.

The chain uses TRBV7-9 and TRBJ1-4; D unresolved. V lost 5 bases and J 4 bases, leaving 11 bases between the germline ends. The length of the CDR3 is 14 residues. CDR1 is SEHNR, CDR2 FQNEAQ, per germline (reference sequence). CDR3 region: CASSAARVNEKLFF. In nucleotides, the CDR3 is TGTGCCAGCAGCGCGGCGAGGGTTAATGAAAAACTGTTTTTT.

The chain joins TRBV18 to TRBJ2-7; TRBD1 matches 8 bases. Germline V lookup: CDR1 KGHSH, CDR2 LQKENI. The CDR3 sequence is 14 residues long. After removal of 3 bases from V and 6 bases from J, the junction contained 7 bases not matched to a gene. The CDR3 spells CASSPGQGASEQYF. In nucleotides, the CDR3 is TGTGCCAGCTCACCGGGGCAGGGGGCGTCCGAGCAGTACTTC.

The chain has TRBV25-1 and TRBJ1-1, with a weak D call TRBD1 (6 bases). This CDR3 spans 14 amino acids. V lost 6 bases and J 4 bases, leaving 15 bases between the germline ends. Looked up from germline, CDR1 is MGHDK and CDR2 is SYGVNS. Here the CDR3 reads CASRDVGGPTEAFF. The CDR3 nucleotides read TGTGCCAGCAGGGATGTTGGGGGGCCCACTGAAGCTTTCTTT.

The chain combines TRBV1 with TRBJ1-4. TRBV1 is shown as a pseudogene. This CDR3 is built from 13 residues. The CDR3 DNA reads TGCACCAGCAGCGGACGGAGACGTGAAAAACTGTTTTTT. It encodes CTSSGRRREKLFF.

CDR3 protein: CASALGQGVRTGELFF. CDR3 nucleotide sequence: TGCGCCAGCGCCCTAGGACAGGGGGTGCGCACCGGGGAGCTGTTTTTT. This sequence joins TRBV5-1 and TRBJ2-2; 10 bases fit TRBD1. Germline CDR1 SGHRS, CDR2 YFSETQ. The CDR3 is made up of 16 amino acids. V lost 7 bases and J lost 4; bases outside the gene matches: 10.

CDR3 bases: TGCGCCAGCAGCTTGGCTGGACAGGGGTATGGAGATACGCAGTATTTT. This sequence encodes CASSLAGQGYGDTQYF. This chain links TRBV5-1 with TRBJ2-3, with 9 bases fitting TRBD1. The germline gives CDR1 SGHRS, CDR2 YFSETQ. The CDR3 length is 16 residues. V lost 0 bases, J lost 5 bases, and 7 bases stayed unmatched.

Only a few counts were recorded for this clone. This rearrangement joins TRBV10-3 to TRBJ1-1; D is possibly TRBD1 (6 bases). Trimming shortened V by 5 bases and J by 6 bases, and 16 bases separated the two germline ends. The CDR3 runs 14 residues. Germline-derived CDR1 and CDR2 are ENHRY and SYGVKD. The DNA of the CDR3 is TGTGCCATCAGTCCCAGGGGTTCGGAGGCTGAAGCTTTCTTT. It yields the protein CAISPRGSEAEAFF.

The genes are TRBV7-9 and TRBJ1-6; D uncertain. CDR3 length: 15 residues. Germline CDR1 is SEHNR and CDR2 is FQNEAQ (reference sequence). V was clipped by 3 bases and J by 7 bases, with 13 bases between them. CDR3 region: CASSFLDVNNSPLHF. The CDR3 DNA sequence: TGTGCCAGCAGCTTCCTTGATGTCAACAATTCACCCCTCCACTTT. Full variable domain (rest looked up from reference TRBV7-9 and TRBJ1-6): DTGVSQNPRHKITKRGQNVTFRCDPISEHNRLYWYRQTLGQGPEFLTYFQNEAQLEKSRLLSDRFSAERPKGSFSTLEIQRTEQGDSAMYLCASSFLDVNNSPLHFGNGTRLTVT.

V gene TRBV29-1 combines with J gene TRBJ2-7, with 9 bases fitting TRBD1. This CDR3 comprises 16 residues. Germline loops: CDR1 SQVTM, CDR2 ANQGSEA. With V trimmed by 4 bases and J by 3 bases, 13 bases remained unmatched. The CDR3 reads CSVVNPGQGILYEQYF. As DNA, the CDR3 is TGCAGCGTTGTGAATCCGGGACAGGGTATACTCTACGAGCAGTACTTC.

The chain has TRBV29-1 and TRBJ1-2; no firm D call. Germline CDR1 reads SQVTM; CDR2 reads ANQGSEA. The CDR3 length is 15 residues. V lost 0 bases and J lost 5, with 16 bases in between. Here the CDR3 reads CSVEEGTSLLYGYTF. The CDR3 bases are TGCAGCGTTGAAGAAGGCACAAGCCTGTTATATGGCTACACCTTC.

The chain carries TRBV6-6 and TRBJ1-1; D unresolved. CDR1 MNHNY and CDR2 SVGAGI come from the germline V gene (reference sequence). Trimming removed 3 bases from V and 0 bases from J, with 11 bases in between. This CDR3 spans 15 amino acids. Written as DNA, the CDR3 is TGTGCCAGCAGTTATTTGGGAGCTATGAACACTGAAGCTTTCTTT. Amino acid sequence: CASSYLGAMNTEAFF.

The rearrangement links TRBV28 to TRBJ1-5; weak D call: TRBD1 (5 bases). The CDR3 sequence is 15 residues long. Germline CDR1 and CDR2: MDHEN and SYDVKM. V was trimmed by 5 bases and J by 1 base, leaving 12 bases between them. This CDR3 is CASSLGTSSNQPQHF. The CDR3 nucleotides are TGTGCCAGCAGTCTAGGGACTTCGAGCAATCAGCCCCAGCATTTT. Combining the CDR3 with reference TRBV28 and TRBJ1-5 gives the whole variable domain DVKVTQSSRYLVKRTGEKVFLECVQDMDHENMFWYRQDPGLGLRLIYFSYDVKMKEKGDIPEGYSVSREKKERFSLILESASTNQTSMYLCASSLGTSSNQPQHFGDGTRLSIL.

The sample holds one count of this clone. J is TRBJ2-5 and V is TRBV5-4; possibly TRBD1 or TRBD2 for D (6 bases each). V was pared by 4 bases and J by 3 bases, with 13 bases between. The CDR3 is 14 amino acids. In germline, CDR1 is SGHNT, CDR2 YYREEE (reference sequence). The CDR3 sequence: CASSGGTQKETQYF. Here the CDR3 DNA reads TGTGCCAGCAGCGGCGGGACACAAAAAGAGACCCAGTACTTC.

The chain carries TRBV28 and TRBJ2-5; the D is unclear. CDR1 and CDR2 from the germline V gene are MDHEN and SYDVKM. This CDR3 has 12 residues. Trimming left V 5 bases short and J 1 base short, with 5 bases between. The CDR3 region has the DNA TGTGCCAGCAGTGGCACCCAAGAGACCCAGTACTTC. Amino acids: CASSGTQETQYF. The full variable domain, with the rest looked up from reference TRBV28 and TRBJ2-5, is DVKVTQSSRYLVKRTGEKVFLECVQDMDHENMFWYRQDPGLGLRLIYFSYDVKMKEKGDIPEGYSVSREKKERFSLILESASTNQTSMYLCASSGTQETQYFGPGTRLLVL.

This rearrangement joins TRBV6-6 to TRBJ1-1, with D perhaps matching TRBD1 (5 bases). The V and J ends lost 6 bases and 11 bases respectively, with 16 bases between them. CDR3 size: 12 residues. Germline V lookup: CDR1 MNHNY, CDR2 SVGAGI (reference sequence). The CDR3 DNA follows: TGTGCCAGCAGCTACGAGGGGACTTGGGCTTTCTTT. Encoded protein: CASSYEGTWAFF.

This clone has a single count. The chain couples TRBV5-1 to TRBJ2-2; possibly TRBD1 for D (6 bases). CDR3 size: 15 residues. From germline, CDR1 is SGHRS and CDR2 YFSETQ. V lost 0 bases and J lost 6, with 12 bases in between. DNA for the CDR3: TGCGCCAGCAGCTTGGACGGGACACGGGCCGGGGAGCTGTTTTTT. It yields the protein CASSLDGTRAGELFF.

V usage is TRBV18 and J usage is TRBJ1-1; 7 nucleotides align to TRBD1. Germline CDR1 reads KGHSH; CDR2 reads LQKENI. Trimming removed 3 bases from V and 4 bases from J; junction bases left unmatched: 11. The CDR3 totals 16 residues. In DNA, the CDR3 is TGTGCCAGCTCACCCAGGGACAGCCCCTGGGGCACTGAAGCTTTCTTT. It is translated as CASSPRDSPWGTEAFF.